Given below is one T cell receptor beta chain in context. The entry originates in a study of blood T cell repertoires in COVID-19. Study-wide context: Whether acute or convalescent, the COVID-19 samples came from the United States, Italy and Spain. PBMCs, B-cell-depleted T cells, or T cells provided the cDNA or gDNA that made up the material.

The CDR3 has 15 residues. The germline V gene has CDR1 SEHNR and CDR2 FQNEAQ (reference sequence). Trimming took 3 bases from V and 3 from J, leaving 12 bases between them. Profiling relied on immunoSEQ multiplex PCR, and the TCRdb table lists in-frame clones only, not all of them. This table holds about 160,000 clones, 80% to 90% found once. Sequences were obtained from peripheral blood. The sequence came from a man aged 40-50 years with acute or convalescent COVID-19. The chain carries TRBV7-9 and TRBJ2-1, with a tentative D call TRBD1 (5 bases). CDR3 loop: CASSLVRQSYNEQFF. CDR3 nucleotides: TGTGCCAGCAGCTTGGTTAGACAGAGCTACAATGAGCAGTTCTTC.